This is a list of T cell receptor beta chains from one sample in a study of T cells in Graves' hyperthyroidism and ophthalmopathy. MiXCR, run by TCRdb on the multiplex PCR reads, gives a single entry per CDR3 protein. The profile shows approximately 510,000 distinct CDR3 sequences, around 20% of them singletons. Sequenced sample: blood. The receptors were sampled from a man between 18 and 29 years old with Graves' hyperthyroidism. Each CDR3 is given with its conserved first and last residue. Fields, in order: clone size, J gene, D gene, V gene, CDR3 DNA, CDR3 protein. A D gene is named only where the DNA matches it firmly. A clone size is listed for some rows: how often the clone was seen (once, few, many), or a class if it is expanded.

size: many
J: TRBJ1-2
D: TRBD1
V: TRBV12-3/TRBV12-4
DNA: TGTGCCAGCAGCGCCACCGGGACAGCTAACTATGGCTACACCTTC
CDR3: CASSATGTANYGYTF

size: many
J: TRBJ1-1
D: TRBD1
V: TRBV5-1
DNA: TGCGCCAGCAGCCTAGGACAGGGATCTTACACTGAAGCTTTCTTT
CDR3: CASSLGQGSYTEAFF

size: many
J: TRBJ1-5
D: TRBD1
V: TRBV6-1
DNA: TGTGCCAGCAGTGAAGCGCGGGGACAGCCCAATCAGCCCCAGCATTTT
CDR3: CASSEARGQPNQPQHF

size: many
J: TRBJ2-2
D: TRBD1
V: TRBV12-3/TRBV12-4
DNA: TGTGCCAGCAGGAGCCGGGACAGGGCTCTAGCCGGGGAGCTGTTTTTT
CDR3: CASRSRDRALAGELFF

size: NA
J: TRBJ2-5
D: TRBD1
V: TRBV5-5
DNA: TGTGCCAGCAGCTGGACAGGCCGAATCGTCCAAGAGACCCAGTGCTTC
CDR3: CASSWTGRIVQETQCF

size: many
J: TRBJ1-2
D: NA
V: TRBV19
DNA: TGTGCCAGTAGTATAGAGGCAGGGATGAACTATGGCTACACCTTC
CDR3: CASSIEAGMNYGYTF

size: many
J: TRBJ2-7
D: NA
V: TRBV7-9
DNA: TGTGCCAGCAGCCCATCATCCGACGAGCAGTACTTC
CDR3: CASSPSSDEQYF

size: NA
J: TRBJ2-4
D: NA
V: TRBV15
DNA: TGTGCCACCAGCAGAGATCGGGGCGAGGGCATTCAGTACTTC
CDR3: CATSRDRGEGIQYF

size: NA
J: TRBJ2-3
D: NA
V: TRBV30
DNA: TGTGCCTGGAGTCCTCCAACCGGTGTTCGCACAGATACGCAGTATTTT
CDR3: CAWSPPTGVRTDTQYF

size: NA
J: TRBJ1-1
D: TRBD1
V: TRBV20-1
DNA: TGCAGGGTTCAGGGGGACACTGAAGCTTTCTTT
CDR3: CRVQGDTEAFF

size: many
J: TRBJ2-4
D: TRBD2
V: TRBV28
DNA: TGTGCCATCCAGACTAGCGGGGAAGCCTTAGCCAAAAACATTCAGTACTTC
CDR3: CAIQTSGEALAKNIQYF

size: many
J: TRBJ1-5
D: NA
V: TRBV12-3/TRBV12-4
DNA: TGTGCCAGCAGACTCGGGACAAGCAATCAGCCCCAGCATTTT
CDR3: CASRLGTSNQPQHF

size: many
J: TRBJ1-1
D: TRBD1
V: TRBV24-1
DNA: TGTGCCACCAGTGATTCAACAGGGGTGACTGAAGCTTTCTTT
CDR3: CATSDSTGVTEAFF

size: once
J: TRBJ1-5
D: NA
V: TRBV6-5
DNA: TGTGCCAGCAGTTACTCCACGGGGGGACGGGATCAGCCCCAGCATTTT
CDR3: CASSYSTGGRDQPQHF

size: few
J: TRBJ2-1
D: NA
V: TRBV12-3/TRBV12-4
DNA: TGTGCCAGCAGTCGCGACAGGCGTATCGCCAATGAGCAGTTCTTC
CDR3: CASSRDRRIANEQFF

size: few
J: TRBJ2-2
D: NA
V: TRBV28
DNA: TGTGCCAGCAGTACACATTCCCTGGGCCCCCAAGGGACCGGGGAGCTGTTTTTT
CDR3: CASSTHSLGPQGTGELFF

size: few
J: TRBJ1-1
D: NA
V: TRBV5-8
DNA: TGTGCCAGCAGCACCACGACAGATTGGAGTGGGGCTTTCTTT
CDR3: CASSTTTDWSGAFF

size: NA
J: TRBJ2-5
D: NA
V: TRBV5-1
DNA: TGCGCCAGCAGCTTCGATACTCCGGGACACTACCAAGAGACCCAGTACTTC
CDR3: CASSFDTPGHYQETQYF

size: NA
J: TRBJ2-5
D: NA
V: TRBV14
DNA: TGTGCCAGCAGCCAAGGCAGGTACCAAGAGACCCAGTACTTC
CDR3: CASSQGRYQETQYF

size: many
J: TRBJ1-2
D: TRBD1
V: TRBV7-2
DNA: TGTGCCAGCAGCTACCAGGGACAGGGCCTCTATGGCTACACCTTC
CDR3: CASSYQGQGLYGYTF

size: many
J: TRBJ2-7
D: NA
V: TRBV11-2
DNA: TGTGCCAGCAGCATCATGGGGACGCGAGGGGGATACGAGCAGTACTTC
CDR3: CASSIMGTRGGYEQYF

size: few
J: TRBJ2-7
D: TRBD1
V: TRBV6-5
DNA: TGTGCCAGCAGTTACTCCGGGACAGGGGACCTCTACGAGCAGTACTTC
CDR3: CASSYSGTGDLYEQYF

size: NA
J: TRBJ2-5
D: TRBD2
V: TRBV7-9
DNA: TGTGCCAGCAGCTTAAGCGGGGGCCGCGTCGGAACCCAGTACTTC
CDR3: CASSLSGGRVGTQYF

size: NA
J: TRBJ2-2
D: TRBD1
V: TRBV7-9
DNA: TGTGCCAGCAGCCTTACAGGGGTCGGGGAGCTGTTTTTT
CDR3: CASSLTGVGELFF

size: many
J: TRBJ2-2
D: NA
V: TRBV7-3
DNA: TGTGCCAGCAGCTTAATGGGCGCCCTGGGGACCGGGGAGCTGTTTTTT
CDR3: CASSLMGALGTGELFF

size: many
J: TRBJ2-2
D: NA
V: TRBV6-2/TRBV6-3
DNA: TGTGCCAGCAGCAATGACGGCCCGGGGTCCGGGGAGCTGTTTTTT
CDR3: CASSNDGPGSGELFF

size: NA
J: TRBJ2-2
D: NA
V: TRBV11-2
DNA: TGTGCCAGCAGCTTAATAACGGGATATAACACCGGGGAGCTGTTTTTT
CDR3: CASSLITGYNTGELFF

size: NA
J: TRBJ2-7
D: NA
V: TRBV4-1
DNA: TGCGCCAGCAGCCAGAGGCTGGGCGAGCAGTACTTC
CDR3: CASSQRLGEQYF

size: many
J: TRBJ2-6
D: TRBD1
V: TRBV6-2/TRBV6-3
DNA: TGTGCCAGCAGTTACTCGATTCCAGGGGGCGCCGGGGCCAACGTCCTGACTTTC
CDR3: CASSYSIPGGAGANVLTF

size: many
J: TRBJ1-1
D: NA
V: TRBV19
DNA: TGTGCCAGTAGCTTCGAGGAGTCGAACACTGAAGCTTTCTTT
CDR3: CASSFEESNTEAFF

size: many
J: TRBJ2-7
D: NA
V: TRBV28
DNA: TGTGCCAGCAGAAGACAGCTCCTTGGGGAGCAGTACTTC
CDR3: CASRRQLLGEQYF

size: many
J: TRBJ1-1
D: TRBD1
V: TRBV11-3
DNA: TGTGCCAGCAGCTCACGGACAGGGAACACTGAAGCTTTCTTT
CDR3: CASSSRTGNTEAFF

size: many
J: TRBJ2-5
D: TRBD1
V: TRBV10-2
DNA: TGCGCCACCCAGGGACAGGGGAGTAGAGAGACCCAGTACTTC
CDR3: CATQGQGSRETQYF

size: many
J: TRBJ2-7
D: NA
V: TRBV15
DNA: TGTGCCACCAGCGGGGGCTCCAGTCTCGCCTCCCGCGAGCAGTACTTC
CDR3: CATSGGSSLASREQYF

size: many
J: TRBJ1-2
D: NA
V: TRBV6-2/TRBV6-3
DNA: TGTGCCAGCAGCCACCACAGGGATTACCCGACTCACTATGGCTACACCTTC
CDR3: CASSHHRDYPTHYGYTF

size: NA
J: TRBJ1-1
D: NA
V: TRBV6-1
DNA: TGTGCCAGCAGCCCCCTGGTCGCGTTTTCCACTGAAGCTTTCTTT
CDR3: CASSPLVAFSTEAFF

size: NA
J: TRBJ2-2
D: TRBD2
V: TRBV14
DNA: TGTGCCAGCAGCCAAGGACTAGCGCTGAACACCGGGGAGCTGTTTTTT
CDR3: CASSQGLALNTGELFF

size: NA
J: TRBJ2-7
D: NA
V: TRBV5-1
DNA: TGCGCCAGCAGCTTGGTCGGGGGGCCCTCCTACGAGCAGTACTTC
CDR3: CASSLVGGPSYEQYF

size: many
J: TRBJ2-7
D: TRBD1
V: TRBV28
DNA: TGTGCCAGCAGCCTCCGACAGGGGTTCAGCGAGCAGTACTTC
CDR3: CASSLRQGFSEQYF

size: many
J: TRBJ1-5
D: NA
V: TRBV12-5
DNA: TGTGCTAGTGGTTCGTCCGGTCAGAGCAATCAGCCCCAGCATTTT
CDR3: CASGSSGQSNQPQHF

size: many
J: TRBJ1-5
D: NA
V: TRBV12-3/TRBV12-4
DNA: TGTGCCAGCAGTTTAGAGGGACTTAGCAATCAGCCCCAGCATTTT
CDR3: CASSLEGLSNQPQHF

size: few
J: TRBJ1-5
D: NA
V: TRBV28
DNA: TGTGCCAGCAGTTTGAAGTGGGCCGGAGGCAATCAGCCCCAGCATTTT
CDR3: CASSLKWAGGNQPQHF

size: once
J: TRBJ2-7
D: TRBD1
V: TRBV12-3/TRBV12-4
DNA: TGTGCCAGCAGTCCTGCGACAGGGGGCTACTACGAGCAGTACTTC
CDR3: CASSPATGGYYEQYF

size: many
J: TRBJ1-2
D: NA
V: TRBV12-3/TRBV12-4
DNA: TGTGCCAGCAGCCCCGACAGGATCTATGGCTACACCTTC
CDR3: CASSPDRIYGYTF

size: many
J: TRBJ1-2
D: NA
V: TRBV2
DNA: TGTGCCAGCAGTGTAGACAGGCCTCGCGGCTACACCTTC
CDR3: CASSVDRPRGYTF

size: NA
J: TRBJ1-1
D: TRBD1
V: TRBV28
DNA: TGTGCCAGCAGCCCTCACAGGGGCATAACTGAAGCTTTCTTT
CDR3: CASSPHRGITEAFF

size: many
J: TRBJ1-2
D: NA
V: TRBV11-2
DNA: TGTGCCAGCAGCTTAGATCCGGACCCCATTTCCTATGGCTACACCTTC
CDR3: CASSLDPDPISYGYTF

size: NA
J: TRBJ1-1
D: NA
V: TRBV7-8
DNA: TGTGCCAGCAGCTTAGAACGGGGGGCGGGCACTGAAGCTTTCTTT
CDR3: CASSLERGAGTEAFF

size: NA
J: TRBJ1-2
D: NA
V: TRBV20-1
DNA: TGCAGTGCTACCCGGGACACGGGGGGATTCTATGGCTACACCTTC
CDR3: CSATRDTGGFYGYTF

size: many
J: TRBJ1-1
D: NA
V: TRBV5-1
DNA: TGCGCCAGCAGCGAGCCCAACACTGAAGCTTTCTTT
CDR3: CASSEPNTEAFF

size: NA
J: TRBJ2-7
D: TRBD2
V: TRBV15
DNA: TGTGCCACCAGCAGCGGGACTAGCGGGGGTTACGAGCAGTACTTC
CDR3: CATSSGTSGGYEQYF

size: NA
J: TRBJ2-2
D: NA
V: TRBV11-1
DNA: TGTGCCAGCAAGGGAGAGCCCACGAACACCGGGGAGCTGTTTTTT
CDR3: CASKGEPTNTGELFF

size: few
J: TRBJ2-5
D: NA
V: TRBV5-1
DNA: TGCGCCAGCAGCTTGAATCCACTAGCCGGGGAGACCCAGTACTTC
CDR3: CASSLNPLAGETQYF

size: NA
J: TRBJ2-7
D: NA
V: TRBV4-3
DNA: TGCGCCAGCAGCCAAGATACAGGAACCTACGAGCAGTACTTC
CDR3: CASSQDTGTYEQYF

size: NA
J: TRBJ2-7
D: TRBD2
V: TRBV6-1
DNA: TGTGCCAGCAAACCCCCCCGGGGGCTAGCGGGTGAGCAGTACTTC
CDR3: CASKPPRGLAGEQYF